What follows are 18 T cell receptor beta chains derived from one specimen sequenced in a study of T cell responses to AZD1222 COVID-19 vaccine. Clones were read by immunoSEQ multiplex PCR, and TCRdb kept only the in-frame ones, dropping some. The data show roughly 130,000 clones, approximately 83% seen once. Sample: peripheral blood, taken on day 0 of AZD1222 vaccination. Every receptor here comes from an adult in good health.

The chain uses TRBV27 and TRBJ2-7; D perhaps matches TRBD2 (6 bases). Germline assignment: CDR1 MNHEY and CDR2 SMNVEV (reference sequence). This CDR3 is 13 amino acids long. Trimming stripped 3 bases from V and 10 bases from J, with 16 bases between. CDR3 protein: CASSFGGVAFQYF. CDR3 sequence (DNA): TGTGCCAGCAGTTTTGGCGGGGTCGCCTTTCAGTACTTC.

The CDR3 nucleotides are TGTGCCAGCAGCTTAAAAGTTGCTGGACAGGGATCCTACGAGCAGTACTTC. This gives the protein CASSLKVAGQGSYEQYF. J is TRBJ2-7 and V is TRBV13; 8 nucleotides agree with TRBD1. The CDR3 sequence is 17 residues long. Trimming removed 2 bases from V and 1 base from J; junction bases left unmatched: 10. CDR1 is PRHDT and CDR2 is FYEKMQ in the germline V gene (reference sequence).

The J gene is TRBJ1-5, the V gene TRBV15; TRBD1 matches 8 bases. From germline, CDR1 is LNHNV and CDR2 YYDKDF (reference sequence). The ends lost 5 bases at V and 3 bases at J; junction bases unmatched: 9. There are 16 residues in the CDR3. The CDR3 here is CATSRWGQEANQPQHF. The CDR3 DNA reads TGTGCCACCAGCCGGTGGGGACAGGAGGCCAATCAGCCCCAGCATTTT.

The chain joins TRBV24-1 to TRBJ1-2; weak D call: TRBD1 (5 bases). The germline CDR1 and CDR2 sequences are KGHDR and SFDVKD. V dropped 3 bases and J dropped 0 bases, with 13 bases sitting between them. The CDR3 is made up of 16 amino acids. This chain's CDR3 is CATSDTRSGANYGYTF. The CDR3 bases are TGTGCCACCAGTGATACCCGGTCGGGGGCTAACTATGGCTACACCTTC.

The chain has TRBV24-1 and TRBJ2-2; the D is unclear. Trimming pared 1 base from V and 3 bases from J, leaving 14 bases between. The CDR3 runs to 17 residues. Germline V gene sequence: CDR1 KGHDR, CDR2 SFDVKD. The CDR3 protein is CATSDFGLDTYTGELFF. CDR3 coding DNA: TGTGCCACCAGTGATTTCGGGTTAGACACCTACACCGGGGAGCTGTTTTTT.

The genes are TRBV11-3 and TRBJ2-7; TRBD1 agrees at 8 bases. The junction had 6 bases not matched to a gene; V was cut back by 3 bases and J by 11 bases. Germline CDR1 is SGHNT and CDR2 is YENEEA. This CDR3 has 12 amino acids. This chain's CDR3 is CASSLDWTGKYF. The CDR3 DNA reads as TGTGCCAGCAGCTTGGACTGGACAGGGAAGTACTTC.

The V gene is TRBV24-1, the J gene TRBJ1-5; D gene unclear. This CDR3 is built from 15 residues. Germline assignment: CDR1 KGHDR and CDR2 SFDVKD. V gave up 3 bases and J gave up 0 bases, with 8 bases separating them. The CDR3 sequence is CATSDLRYSNQPQHF. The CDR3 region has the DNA TGTGCCACCAGTGATCTCCGGTATAGCAATCAGCCCCAGCATTTT.

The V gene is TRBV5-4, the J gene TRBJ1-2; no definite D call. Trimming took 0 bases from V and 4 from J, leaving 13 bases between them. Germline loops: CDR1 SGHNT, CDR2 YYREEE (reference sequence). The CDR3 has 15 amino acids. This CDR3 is CASSLEGGQSYGYTF. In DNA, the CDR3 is TGTGCCAGCAGCTTGGAGGGCGGTCAGAGCTATGGCTACACCTTC.

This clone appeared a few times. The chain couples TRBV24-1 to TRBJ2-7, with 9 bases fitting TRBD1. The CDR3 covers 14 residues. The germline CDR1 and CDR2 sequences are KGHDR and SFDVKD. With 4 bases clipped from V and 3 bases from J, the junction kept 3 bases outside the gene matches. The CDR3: CATSDATGGYEQYF. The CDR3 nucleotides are TGTGCCACCAGTGACGCGACAGGGGGCTACGAGCAGTACTTC.

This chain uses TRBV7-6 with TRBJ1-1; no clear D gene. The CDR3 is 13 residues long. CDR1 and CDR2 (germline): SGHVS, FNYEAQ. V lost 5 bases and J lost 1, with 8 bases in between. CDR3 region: CASSPWPNTEAFF. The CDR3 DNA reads TGTGCCAGCAGCCCCTGGCCGAACACTGAAGCTTTCTTT.

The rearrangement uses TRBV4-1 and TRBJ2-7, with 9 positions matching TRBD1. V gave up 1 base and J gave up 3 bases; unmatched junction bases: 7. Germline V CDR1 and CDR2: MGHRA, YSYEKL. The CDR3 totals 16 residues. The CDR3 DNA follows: TGCGCCAGCAGCCAAGCGCCGGGGACAGGGCTCTACGAGCAGTACTTC. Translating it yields CASSQAPGTGLYEQYF.

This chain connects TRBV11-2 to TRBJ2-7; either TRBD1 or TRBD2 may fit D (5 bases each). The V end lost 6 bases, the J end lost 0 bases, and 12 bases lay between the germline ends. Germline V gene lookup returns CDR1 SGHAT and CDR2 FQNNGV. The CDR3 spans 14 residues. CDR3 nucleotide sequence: TGTGCCAGCAGGAGGGGCGGAAACTCCTACGAGCAGTACTTC. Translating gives CASRRGGNSYEQYF.

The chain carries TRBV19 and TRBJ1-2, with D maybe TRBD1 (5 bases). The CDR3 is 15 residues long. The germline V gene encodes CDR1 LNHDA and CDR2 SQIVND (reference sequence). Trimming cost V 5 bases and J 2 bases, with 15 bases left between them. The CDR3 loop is CASSDRTRANYGYTF. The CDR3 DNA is TGTGCCAGTAGTGATCGGACAAGGGCGAACTATGGCTACACCTTC.

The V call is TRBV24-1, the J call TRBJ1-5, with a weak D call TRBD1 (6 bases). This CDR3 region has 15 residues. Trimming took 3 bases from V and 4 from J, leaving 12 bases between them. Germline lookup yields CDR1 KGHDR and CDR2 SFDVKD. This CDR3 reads CATSDPGQTNQPQHF. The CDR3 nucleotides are TGTGCCACCAGTGATCCCGGACAGACTAATCAGCCCCAGCATTTT.

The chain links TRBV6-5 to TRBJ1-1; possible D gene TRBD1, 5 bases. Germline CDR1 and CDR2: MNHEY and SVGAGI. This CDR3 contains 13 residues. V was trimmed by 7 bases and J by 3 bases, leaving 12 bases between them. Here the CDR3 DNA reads TGTGCCAGCACTTTAGCGGGGGACACTGAAGCTTTCTTT. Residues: CASTLAGDTEAFF.

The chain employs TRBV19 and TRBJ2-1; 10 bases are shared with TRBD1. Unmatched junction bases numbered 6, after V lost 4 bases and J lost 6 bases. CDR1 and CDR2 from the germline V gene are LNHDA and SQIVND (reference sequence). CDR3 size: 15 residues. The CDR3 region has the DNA TGTGCCAGTAGTACTGGACAGGGGGGGGGCAATGAGCAGTTCTTC. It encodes CASSTGQGGGNEQFF.

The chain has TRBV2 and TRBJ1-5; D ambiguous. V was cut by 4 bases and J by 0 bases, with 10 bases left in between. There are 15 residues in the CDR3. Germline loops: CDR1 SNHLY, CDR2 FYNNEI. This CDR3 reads CASSGLSSSNQPQHF. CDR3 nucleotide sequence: TGTGCCAGCAGTGGCCTGTCTTCTAGCAATCAGCCCCAGCATTTT.

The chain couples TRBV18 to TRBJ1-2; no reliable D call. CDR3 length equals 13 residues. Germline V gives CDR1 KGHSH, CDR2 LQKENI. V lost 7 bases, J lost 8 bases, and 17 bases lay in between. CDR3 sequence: CASLSTLIGGYTF. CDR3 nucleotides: TGTGCCAGCTTATCAACCCTAATTGGCGGCTACACCTTC.